These T cell receptor beta chains were read from a single sample in a study of blood T cell repertoires in COVID-19. Profiling relied on immunoSEQ multiplex PCR, and the TCRdb table lists in-frame clones only, not all of them. The sample holds about 430,000 clones, about 90% seen once. The source material was peripheral blood. The receptors come from a man aged 18 to 29 with COVID-19, enrolled during active disease. The CDR3 runs from the conserved cysteine through the conserved F or W. Each record gives: CDR3 length, V gene, CDR3 protein.

length: 14
V: TRBV6-5
CDR3: CASSSVRVRYEQYF

length: 15
V: TRBV6-5
CDR3: CASSYSGSTVWPLHF

length: 13
V: TRBV7-8
CDR3: CASKSGETYEQYF

length: 13
V: TRBV12-3/TRBV12-4
CDR3: CASGGSHTDTQYF

length: 14
V: TRBV30
CDR3: CAWSTGTGTYEQYF

length: 17
V: TRBV15
CDR3: CATSRKRGTSVPDTQYF

length: 15
V: TRBV18
CDR3: CASSPQVGGTETQYF

length: 14
V: TRBV29-1
CDR3: CSVSTPRHPGELFF

length: 12
V: TRBV19
CDR3: CASSGRGSEQYF

length: 15
V: TRBV6-5
CDR3: CASRWGTGLRNEQFF

length: 13
V: TRBV15
CDR3: CATSSSWDNEQFF

length: 16
V: TRBV7-9
CDR3: CASSLVGEGRAYEQYF

length: 15
V: TRBV4-2
CDR3: CASSFGLAGDQTQYF

length: 16
V: TRBV24-1
CDR3: CATSDPGTGDQETQYF

length: 16
V: TRBV9
CDR3: CASSVRDRGDGNTIYF

length: 15
V: TRBV5-1
CDR3: CASSLGFSSGETQYF

length: 14
V: TRBV27
CDR3: CASRRTGAVDTQYF

length: 13
V: TRBV18
CDR3: CASSPGPRQPQHF

length: 14
V: TRBV5-5
CDR3: CASSQQRGQETQYF

length: 14
V: TRBV9
CDR3: CASSLGTPTGELFF

length: 14
V: TRBV5-1
CDR3: CASSRSGSPYEQYF

length: 14
V: TRBV5-4
CDR3: CASSLNFGAGELFF

length: 14
V: TRBV11-2
CDR3: CASSLTGENQPQHF

length: 14
V: TRBV3-1/TRBV3-2
CDR3: CASSPSGQNNEQFF

length: 15
V: TRBV5-4
CDR3: CASSARTGGTYEQYF